The 21 T cell receptor beta chains listed next were all sequenced from one sample in a study of control samples from healthy donors and cancer patients. This table comes from immunoSEQ multiplex PCR, and its TCRdb copy is limited to in-frame clones, with some not included. Here the sample spans 85,000 to 110,000 clones, roughly 91% being singletons. Sequenced sample: PBMCs. These receptors all stem from a man in his fifties or sixties with lung cancer.

The V gene is TRBV9, the J gene TRBJ2-7, with 11 bases matching TRBD1. J was trimmed by 2 bases and V by 2 bases; bases with no gene match: 9. Germline V gene sequence: CDR1 SGDLS, CDR2 YYNGEE. CDR3 size: 17 residues. The CDR3 region is CASSVEGGTGGTYEQYF. CDR3 DNA: TGTGCCAGCAGCGTTGAGGGGGGGACAGGGGGAACCTACGAGCAGTACTTC. Full variable domain (outside the CDR3, taken from reference TRBV9 and TRBJ2-7): DSGVTQTPKHLITATGQRVTLRCSPRSGDLSVYWYQQSLDQGLQFLIQYYNGEERAKGNILERFSAQQFPDLHSELNLSSLELGDSALYFCASSVEGGTGGTYEQYFGPGTRLTVT.

The gene calls are TRBV5-4 and TRBJ2-7; D perhaps matches TRBD2 (5 bases). V was pared by 1 base and J by 3 bases, with 11 bases between. This CDR3 has 14 residues. Germline values: CDR1 SGHNT, CDR2 YYREEE (reference sequence). CDR3 residues: CASSLRGSDYEQYV. CDR3 in DNA: TGTGCCAGCAGCTTGCGGGGTTCCGACTACGAGCAGTACGTC.

V and J are TRBV5-4 and TRBJ1-6; no definite D call. The CDR3 runs 13 residues. From germline, CDR1 is SGHNT and CDR2 YYREEE (reference sequence). V dropped 6 bases and J dropped 4 bases, with 8 bases sitting between them. CDR3 sequence: CASKGPYNSPLHF. CDR3 bases: TGTGCCAGCAAGGGTCCTTATAATTCACCCCTCCACTTT.

V gene TRBV18 combines with J gene TRBJ2-7; D is perhaps TRBD2 (6 bases). CDR3 length equals 15 residues. Deletions cut 6 bases from V and 3 bases from J, with 18 bases between. CDR1 is KGHSH, CDR2 LQKENI, per germline. The CDR3 DNA reads as TGTGCCAGCTCGCCCACTGGAGGGCTTGACTACGAGCAGTACTTC. Translated, it gives CASSPTGGLDYEQYF.

V and J are TRBV7-9 and TRBJ1-5, with 7 bases aligning to TRBD1. The V segment lost 1 base and the J segment 3 bases; nucleotides outside the gene matches: 3. Per the germline V gene, CDR1 is SEHNR and CDR2 is FQNEAQ (reference sequence). This CDR3 spans 15 amino acids. CDR3 in amino acids: CASSLGGTDNQPQHF. Here the CDR3 DNA reads TGTGCCAGCAGCTTAGGGGGGACAGACAATCAGCCCCAGCATTTT.

V usage is TRBV2 and J usage is TRBJ2-3; D call uncertain. The V and J ends lost 5 bases and 0 bases respectively, with 12 bases between them. CDR3 length equals 15 residues. The germline gives CDR1 SNHLY, CDR2 FYNNEI. CDR3 in amino acids: CASSWTEPSTDTQYF. The CDR3 nucleotides read TGTGCCAGCAGTTGGACGGAACCTAGCACAGATACGCAGTATTTT.

The rearrangement joins TRBV14 to TRBJ1-2; D possibly corresponds to TRBD1 (5 bases). Germline assignment: CDR1 SGHDN and CDR2 FVKESK. V gave up 1 base and J gave up 8 bases, with 14 bases separating them. This CDR3 has 14 amino acids. Written as DNA, the CDR3 is TGTGCCAGCAGCCAAGGAGGGGCTGGGAGAGGCTACACCTTC. The encoded protein is CASSQGGAGRGYTF.

The chain combines TRBV5-6 with TRBJ2-1; TRBD1 matches 9 bases. V lost 0 bases and J lost 4; bases outside the gene matches: 5. The CDR3 runs 16 residues. Per germline, CDR1 SGHDT and CDR2 YYEEEE. The CDR3 region has the DNA TGTGCCAGCAGCTTGGAGGGGACAGGGTGGTACAATGAGCAGTTCTTC. It specifies CASSLEGTGWYNEQFF.

The chain is built from TRBV6-5 and TRBJ2-1; no firm D call. Germline-derived CDR1 and CDR2 are MNHEY and SVGAGI. The V gene lost 6 bases and the J gene lost 2 bases, with 8 bases spanning the gap. This CDR3 comprises 13 residues. CDR3 region: CASRTLTYNEQFF. In nucleotides, the CDR3 is TGTGCCAGCAGGACCCTAACCTACAATGAGCAGTTCTTC.

This clone was detected only a few times. J is TRBJ2-5 and V is TRBV6-5; D might be TRBD1 (8 bases). Germline V lookup: CDR1 MNHEY, CDR2 SVGAGI. Trimming stripped 2 bases from V and 4 bases from J, with 17 bases between. The CDR3 contains 16 residues. The CDR3 reads CASSYLRTGGGETQYF. In nucleotides, the CDR3 is TGTGCCAGCAGTTACCTTAGAACAGGGGGGGGAGAGACCCAGTACTTC.

This clone was counted once. The V gene is TRBV2, the J gene TRBJ2-5; maybe TRBD1 (5 bases). The CDR3 length is 13 residues. V dropped 4 bases and J dropped 5 bases, with 11 bases sitting between them. Germline CDR1 SNHLY, CDR2 FYNNEI. This chain's CDR3 is CASSGRAQETQYF. The DNA of the CDR3 is TGTGCCAGCAGTGGCAGGGCGCAGGAGACCCAGTACTTC.

The chain is built from TRBV7-9 and TRBJ1-5; TRBD1 agrees at 9 bases. Germline assignment: CDR1 SEHNR and CDR2 FQNEAQ (reference sequence). The CDR3 is 15 residues long. V trimming: 6 bases; J trimming: 7 bases; junction bases outside the gene matches: 10. The CDR3 here is CASSSTGTGKQPQHF. For the CDR3, the DNA is TGTGCCAGCAGTTCCACCGGGACAGGGAAGCAGCCCCAGCATTTT.

The chain carries TRBV10-1 and TRBJ2-1; tentatively, D is TRBD2 (5 bases). Trimming removed 2 bases at V and 0 bases at J, with 8 bases between. The CDR3 is 15 residues long. Germline V gives CDR1 WNHNN, CDR2 SYGVQD (reference sequence). The CDR3 coding sequence is TGCGCCAGCAGTGAGGAGGGTTTCTCCTACAATGAGCAGTTCTTC. Translation: CASSEEGFSYNEQFF.

This clone was picked up a small number of times. CDR3 nucleotide sequence: TGTGCCAGCAGCCAAGATGGGTCAGATACGCAGTATTTT. Its protein product is CASSQDGSDTQYF. The gene calls are TRBV3-1 (or the pseudogene TRBV3-2) and TRBJ2-3; no firm D call. With 0 bases removed from V and 4 bases from J, the gap between germline ends came to 5 bases. The CDR3 is 13 residues long. Germline assignment: CDR1 LGHDT and CDR2 YNNKEL (reference sequence).

In its sample, this clone was seen a few times. This chain joins TRBV2 and TRBJ2-1; D ambiguous. Germline V CDR1 and CDR2: SNHLY, FYNNEI. The CDR3 length is 17 residues. Trimming stripped 6 bases from V and 6 bases from J, with 24 bases between. This CDR3 reads CASRVPRTVQPRNEQFF. In DNA, the CDR3 is TGTGCCAGCAGGGTTCCCCGTACTGTACAACCTCGCAATGAGCAGTTCTTC.

The chain uses TRBV2 and TRBJ2-2, with D hard to call. V was shortened by 4 bases and J by 1 base, with 13 bases between the two germline ends. This CDR3 spans 16 amino acids. Germline CDR1 SNHLY, CDR2 FYNNEI. As DNA, the CDR3 is TGTGCCAGCAGTGCCCTTGAGGCCCAGAACACCGGGGAGCTGTTTTTT. Its translation: CASSALEAQNTGELFF.

The CDR3 nucleotides are TGTGCCAGCAGCGTTCCGGGACAGGGCTCTTCACCCCTCCACTTT. Amino acids: CASSVPGQGSSPLHF. The chain recombines TRBV5-6 with TRBJ1-6, with 9 bases fitting TRBD1. The CDR3 is 15 residues long. V dropped 4 bases and J dropped 9; count of bases not matched to a gene: 8. From germline, CDR1 is SGHDT and CDR2 YYEEEE.

The CDR3 DNA sequence: TGTGCCCGGGCGGGCCAAAAGGATACAGATACGCAGTATTTT. Its translation is CARAGQKDTDTQYF. The V and J genes are TRBV30 and TRBJ2-3; tentatively, D is TRBD2 (5 bases). V lost 8 bases and J lost 3, with 18 bases in between. Germline CDR1 GTSNPN, CDR2 SVGIG (reference sequence). CDR3 size: 14 residues. Together with reference TRBV30 and TRBJ2-3, the CDR3 gives the full variable domain: SQTIHQWPATLVQPVGSPLSLECTVEGTSNPNLYWYRQAAGRGLQLLFYSVGIGQISSEVPQNLSASRPQDRQFILSSKKLLLSDSGFYLCARAGQKDTDTQYFGPGTRLTVL.

The CDR3 here is CASSSRGPRNTEAFF. The CDR3 bases are TGTGCCAGCAGTTCCAGGGGGCCGAGAAACACTGAAGCTTTCTTT. The chain links TRBV27 to TRBJ1-1; TRBD1 matches 8 bases. The germline V gene encodes CDR1 MNHEY and CDR2 SMNVEV (reference sequence). J was trimmed by 2 bases and V by 4 bases; bases with no gene match: 6. CDR3 length equals 15 residues.

The rearrangement joins TRBV6-5 to TRBJ2-2; perhaps TRBD1 as D (5 bases). Germline V gives CDR1 MNHEY, CDR2 SVGAGI. V dropped 2 bases and J dropped 0 bases, with 7 bases sitting between them. CDR3 length: 15 residues. DNA of the CDR3: TGTGCCAGCAGTTACCAGACAGCGAACACCGGGGAGCTGTTTTTT. Translating gives CASSYQTANTGELFF.

V usage is TRBV7-9 and J usage is TRBJ1-6, with D hard to call. This CDR3 has 12 residues. V was shortened by 5 bases and J by 8 bases, with 7 bases between the two germline ends. Germline V gives CDR1 SEHNR, CDR2 FQNEAQ (reference sequence). The CDR3, as DNA: TGTGCCAGCAGCACCGGGGATTCACCCCTCCACTTT. Translating it yields CASSTGDSPLHF.